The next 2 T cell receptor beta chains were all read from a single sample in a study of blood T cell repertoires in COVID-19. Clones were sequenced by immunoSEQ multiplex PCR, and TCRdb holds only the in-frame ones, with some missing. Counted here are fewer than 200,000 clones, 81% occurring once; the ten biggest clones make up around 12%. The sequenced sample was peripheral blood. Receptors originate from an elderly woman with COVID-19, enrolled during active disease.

The CDR3 coding sequence is TGTGCCAGCAGTGCTACTAGCGGGATTCACAATGAGCAGTTCTTC. Translation gives CASSATSGIHNEQFF. The chain is built from TRBV25-1 and TRBJ2-1; 10 nucleotides align to TRBD2. V was clipped by 4 bases and J by 5 bases; unmatched bases: 5. CDR1 is MGHDK, CDR2 SYGVNS, per germline. The CDR3 extends over 15 amino acids.

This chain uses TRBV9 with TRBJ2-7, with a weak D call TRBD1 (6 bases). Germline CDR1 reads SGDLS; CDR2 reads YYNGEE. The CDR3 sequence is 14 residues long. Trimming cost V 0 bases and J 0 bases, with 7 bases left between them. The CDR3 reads CASSVGDTSYEQYF. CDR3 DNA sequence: TGTGCCAGCAGCGTAGGGGACACCTCCTACGAGCAGTACTTC.